A selection of T cell receptor beta chains follows, all from one sample in a study of Ad26.COV2.S vaccination and SARS-CoV-2 variants. Repertoires were generated with immunoSEQ multiplex PCR, while TCRdb's copy carries only in-frame clones and drops some. Among about 370,000 clones listed, roughly 90% were seen once. The source material was peripheral blood, sampled in a trial of Ad26.COV2.S vaccine versus placebo. All receptors derive from a person aged 18-60 years who received the Ad26.COV2.S COVID-19 vaccine or a placebo. Each CDR3 is given with its conserved first and last residue. A D gene is named only where the DNA matches it firmly. Size values are once, few and many counts, or a class for expanded clones, and some rows have none.

CDR3 protein: CASSLTGGSSYEQYF; CDR3 DNA: TGTGCCAGCAGCTTAACGGGTGGTAGCTCCTACGAGCAGTACTTC; D gene: .; clone size: .; J gene: TRBJ2-7; V gene: TRBV7-3
CDR3 protein: CASRERPTDTQYF; CDR3 DNA: TGTGCCAGCCGTGAGAGACCCACAGATACGCAGTATTTT; D gene: .; clone size: .; J gene: TRBJ2-3; V gene: TRBV28
CDR3 protein: CASSQPFRGRLTGELFF; CDR3 DNA: TGCGCCAGCAGCCAACCATTCAGGGGGCGTTTGACCGGGGAGCTGTTTTTT; D gene: TRBD1; clone size: .; J gene: TRBJ2-2; V gene: TRBV4-1
CDR3 protein: CASSVQGSGNTIYF; CDR3 DNA: TGTGCCAGCAGCGTACAGGGCTCTGGAAACACCATATATTTT; D gene: .; clone size: .; J gene: TRBJ1-3; V gene: TRBV9
CDR3 protein: CASSGAASGRNYNEQFF; CDR3 DNA: TGTGCCAGCAGTGGAGCCGCTAGCGGGAGAAACTACAATGAGCAGTTCTTC; D gene: TRBD2; clone size: once; J gene: TRBJ2-1; V gene: TRBV25-1
CDR3 protein: CASSRLRVTEAFF; CDR3 DNA: TGTGCCAGCAGCCGACTCAGGGTAACTGAAGCTTTCTTT; D gene: .; clone size: .; J gene: TRBJ1-1; V gene: TRBV14
CDR3 protein: CATSDPNTVSGANVLTF; CDR3 DNA: TGTGCCACCAGTGATCCTAATACAGTCTCTGGGGCCAACGTCCTGACTTTC; D gene: .; clone size: .; J gene: TRBJ2-6; V gene: TRBV24-1
CDR3 protein: CASSTGGGETEAFF; CDR3 DNA: TGTGCCAGCAGCACAGGGGGTGGGGAGACTGAAGCTTTCTTT; D gene: TRBD1; clone size: .; J gene: TRBJ1-1; V gene: TRBV7-9
CDR3 protein: CASSRTGVFGELFF; CDR3 DNA: TGTGCCAGCAGCCGGACAGGGGTTTTCGGGGAGCTGTTTTTT; D gene: TRBD1; clone size: .; J gene: TRBJ2-2; V gene: TRBV7-8
CDR3 protein: CASSPRTSGRGTDTQYF; CDR3 DNA: TGTGCCAGCAGCCCTCGGACTAGCGGGAGGGGGACAGATACGCAGTATTTT; D gene: TRBD2; clone size: .; J gene: TRBJ2-3; V gene: TRBV11-3
CDR3 protein: CASSLLGDHGYNEQFF; CDR3 DNA: TGTGCCAGCAGTTTGTTAGGGGACCACGGATACAATGAGCAGTTCTTC; D gene: .; clone size: .; J gene: TRBJ2-1; V gene: TRBV28
CDR3 protein: CASSFLRYLSSYEQYF; CDR3 DNA: TGTGCCAGCAGCTTTTTAAGGTACTTGAGCTCCTACGAGCAGTACTTC; D gene: .; clone size: .; J gene: TRBJ2-7; V gene: TRBV12-1
CDR3 protein: CASSLLTGGYNEQFF; CDR3 DNA: TGTGCCAGCAGCCTACTGACAGGGGGCTACAATGAGCAGTTCTTC; D gene: TRBD1; clone size: .; J gene: TRBJ2-1; V gene: TRBV5-5
CDR3 protein: CASSGQGDYYGYTF; CDR3 DNA: TGTGCCAGCAGCGGGCAGGGGGACTACTATGGCTACACCTTC; D gene: TRBD1; clone size: .; J gene: TRBJ1-2; V gene: TRBV28
CDR3 protein: CASSPLLDTGELFF; CDR3 DNA: TGTGCCAGCAGCCCCCTCCTAGACACCGGGGAGCTGTTTTTT; D gene: .; clone size: .; J gene: TRBJ2-2; V gene: TRBV7-3
CDR3 protein: CASSQDWTNVLSLSEQYF; CDR3 DNA: TGCGCCAGCAGCCAAGACTGGACTAACGTCTTATCTTTGTCCGAGCAGTACTTC; D gene: .; clone size: .; J gene: TRBJ2-7; V gene: TRBV4-3
CDR3 protein: CAISESMREGWSYEQYF; CDR3 DNA: TGTGCCATCAGTGAGTCGATGCGGGAGGGGTGGTCCTACGAGCAGTACTTC; D gene: TRBD2; clone size: .; J gene: TRBJ2-7; V gene: TRBV10-3
CDR3 protein: CASSLTGATNEKLFF; CDR3 DNA: TGCGCCAGCAGCCTGACAGGAGCTACTAATGAAAAACTGTTTTTT; D gene: .; clone size: .; J gene: TRBJ1-4; V gene: TRBV5-1
CDR3 protein: CASNPAASGPYNEQFF; CDR3 DNA: TGTGCCAGCAACCCGGCGGCTAGCGGGCCCTACAATGAGCAGTTCTTC; D gene: TRBD2; clone size: .; J gene: TRBJ2-1; V gene: TRBV9
CDR3 protein: CASSPQGLAGLKETQYF; CDR3 DNA: TGTGCCAGCAGCCCTCAAGGACTAGCGGGTTTGAAAGAGACCCAGTACTTC; D gene: TRBD2; clone size: .; J gene: TRBJ2-5; V gene: TRBV7-8
CDR3 protein: CASSRQGSSYEQYF; CDR3 DNA: TGTGCCAGCAGCCGACAGGGCAGCTCCTACGAGCAGTACTTC; D gene: TRBD1; clone size: .; J gene: TRBJ2-7; V gene: TRBV28
CDR3 protein: CASSLFDQKNIQYF; CDR3 DNA: TGTGCCAGCAGCTTGTTCGACCAAAAAAACATTCAGTACTTC; D gene: .; clone size: .; J gene: TRBJ2-4; V gene: TRBV5-6
CDR3 protein: CASSTAGTRSSYEQYF; CDR3 DNA: TGTGCCAGCAGCACCGCCGGGACTAGGAGCTCCTACGAGCAGTACTTC; D gene: TRBD2; clone size: .; J gene: TRBJ2-7; V gene: TRBV5-4
CDR3 protein: CASSDYGVMAQHF; CDR3 DNA: TGTGCCAGCAGTGATTACGGGGTCATGGCCCAGCATTTT; D gene: .; clone size: .; J gene: TRBJ1-5; V gene: TRBV6-6
CDR3 protein: CASSLREAYNSPLHF; CDR3 DNA: TGTGCCAGCAGCCTTCGGGAAGCTTATAATTCACCCCTCCACTTT; D gene: .; clone size: .; J gene: TRBJ1-6; V gene: TRBV3-1/TRBV3-2
CDR3 protein: CASSLDGREAFF; CDR3 DNA: TGTGCCAGCAGCTTGGATGGCCGCGAAGCTTTCTTT; D gene: .; clone size: .; J gene: TRBJ1-1; V gene: TRBV5-4
CDR3 protein: CASRQSMNTEAFF; CDR3 DNA: TGTGCCAGCAGACAGTCCATGAACACTGAAGCTTTCTTT; D gene: .; clone size: .; J gene: TRBJ1-1; V gene: TRBV27
CDR3 protein: CASSLVGGKNYGYTF; CDR3 DNA: TGTGCCAGCAGCTTAGTAGGGGGGAAGAACTATGGCTACACCTTC; D gene: .; clone size: .; J gene: TRBJ1-2; V gene: TRBV7-9